The rows below give T cell receptor beta chains drawn from one sample of a study of CD4 T cells in relation to SARS-CoV-2 and coronaviruses. Data came from immunoSEQ multiplex PCR; TCRdb stores just in-frame clones and leaves some out. The data show around 54,000 clones, with about 90% seen just once and under 0.4% held by the top ten. Material: naive CD4+ T cells from PBMCs. The receptor set was obtained from an adult with COVID-19. Both conserved end residues are part of each CDR3. D genes are given only for firm matches. Rows may omit the clone size; those that give it use once, few, many or a size class.

D: TRBD2; size: few; J: TRBJ2-1; V: TRBV7-9; DNA: TGTGCCAGCAGTCCCCGACTAGCGGGGGGTGCGTATGAGCAGTTCTTC; CDR3: CASSPRLAGGAYEQFF
D: NA; size: NA; J: TRBJ1-2; V: TRBV28; DNA: TGTGCCAGCAGTTTGGCAGGCTATGGCTACACCTTC; CDR3: CASSLAGYGYTF
D: TRBD1; size: NA; J: TRBJ2-7; V: TRBV4-1; DNA: TGCGCCAGCAGCTCACAAACCCTGCCGGGACAGGGATCCTACGAGCAGTACTTC; CDR3: CASSSQTLPGQGSYEQYF
D: NA; size: NA; J: TRBJ2-6; V: TRBV4-2; DNA: TGTGCCAGCAGCCAAGTGAACAGCGCAAGCTCTGGGGCCAACGTCCTGACTTTC; CDR3: CASSQVNSASSGANVLTF
D: TRBD2; size: NA; J: TRBJ2-7; V: TRBV11-2; DNA: TGTGCCAGCAGCTTACCGACTAGCGGGAGGTACGAGCAGTACTTC; CDR3: CASSLPTSGRYEQYF
D: TRBD1; size: NA; J: TRBJ2-7; V: TRBV30; DNA: TGTGCCTGGAGTTTGGGGACAGGAATGGGATCAGTGCAGTACTTC; CDR3: CAWSLGTGMGSVQYF
D: TRBD1; size: NA; J: TRBJ2-1; V: TRBV3-1/TRBV3-2; DNA: TGTGCCAGCAGCCAACAGGGGGCAGTCTACAATGAGCAGTTCTTC; CDR3: CASSQQGAVYNEQFF
D: NA; size: NA; J: TRBJ2-3; V: TRBV30; DNA: TGTGCCTGGAGTGTACTGAGCGCCCATACGCAGTATTTT; CDR3: CAWSVLSAHTQYF
D: TRBD2; size: NA; J: TRBJ2-2; V: TRBV19; DNA: TGTGCCAGTAGTATAGAAGGAGGGTTTCGCGCGGGAGTCCCCGGGGAGCTGTTTTTT; CDR3: CASSIEGGFRAGVPGELFF
D: TRBD2; size: NA; J: TRBJ2-1; V: TRBV2; DNA: TGTGCCAGCAGTTTCGTATTAGCGGGAGGCAACAATGAGCAGTTCTTC; CDR3: CASSFVLAGGNNEQFF
D: NA; size: NA; J: TRBJ1-1; V: TRBV12-3/TRBV12-4; DNA: TGTGCCAGCAGTTTAGTTGGCCCGGCTTTCTTT; CDR3: CASSLVGPAFF
D: NA; size: NA; J: TRBJ2-7; V: TRBV6-6; DNA: TGTGCCAGCAGTTACCCCAGGGTCTCCTACGAGCAGTACTTC; CDR3: CASSYPRVSYEQYF
D: NA; size: NA; J: TRBJ2-5; V: TRBV18; DNA: TGTGCCAGCTCACGGGGCAGCCAAGAGACCCAGTACTTC; CDR3: CASSRGSQETQYF
D: NA; size: NA; J: TRBJ2-7; V: TRBV6-5; DNA: TGTGCCAGCAGTTACGCAGGCCAGGCCTACGAGCAGTACTTC; CDR3: CASSYAGQAYEQYF
D: NA; size: NA; J: TRBJ2-6; V: TRBV7-2; DNA: TGTGCCAGCAGCTCCGGTTCCGGCAGGGGCTTGGAGGCCAACGTCCTGACTTTC; CDR3: CASSSGSGRGLEANVLTF
D: TRBD1; size: NA; J: TRBJ2-2; V: TRBV28; DNA: TGTGCCAGCAGTAATGAGAGGGGGCGGCTACCCACCGGGGAGCTGTTTTTT; CDR3: CASSNERGRLPTGELFF
D: TRBD2; size: NA; J: TRBJ2-7; V: TRBV5-6; DNA: TGTGCCAGCAGCTTTCTCCTAACTAGCGGGAGGGCCTACGAGCAGTACTTC; CDR3: CASSFLLTSGRAYEQYF
D: TRBD1; size: once; J: TRBJ1-2; V: TRBV10-1; DNA: TGCGCCAGCAGTGAGAGGGACAGCCCAGCTAACTATGGCTACACCTTC; CDR3: CASSERDSPANYGYTF
D: TRBD1; size: NA; J: TRBJ1-1; V: TRBV6-5; DNA: TGTGCCAGCACCCGATCTGGACAGGGTGATTATGAAGCTTTCTTT; CDR3: CASTRSGQGDYEAFF
D: NA; size: NA; J: TRBJ2-5; V: TRBV5-5; DNA: TGTGCCAGCAGCTCCACAGGGTCCCCAGAGACCCAGTACTTC; CDR3: CASSSTGSPETQYF
D: NA; size: NA; J: TRBJ2-5; V: TRBV19; DNA: TGTGCCAGTAGTAAGGGGGGACTATCTGGAGAGACCCAGTACTTC; CDR3: CASSKGGLSGETQYF
D: NA; size: once; J: TRBJ2-3; V: TRBV4-1; DNA: TGCGCCAGCAGCCATGGGCAGGGGAAGGTTCAAGATACGCAGTATTTT; CDR3: CASSHGQGKVQDTQYF
D: NA; size: NA; J: TRBJ2-7; V: TRBV12-3/TRBV12-4; DNA: TGTGCCAGCAGTGAGCTAGCATACGAGCAGTACTTC; CDR3: CASSELAYEQYF